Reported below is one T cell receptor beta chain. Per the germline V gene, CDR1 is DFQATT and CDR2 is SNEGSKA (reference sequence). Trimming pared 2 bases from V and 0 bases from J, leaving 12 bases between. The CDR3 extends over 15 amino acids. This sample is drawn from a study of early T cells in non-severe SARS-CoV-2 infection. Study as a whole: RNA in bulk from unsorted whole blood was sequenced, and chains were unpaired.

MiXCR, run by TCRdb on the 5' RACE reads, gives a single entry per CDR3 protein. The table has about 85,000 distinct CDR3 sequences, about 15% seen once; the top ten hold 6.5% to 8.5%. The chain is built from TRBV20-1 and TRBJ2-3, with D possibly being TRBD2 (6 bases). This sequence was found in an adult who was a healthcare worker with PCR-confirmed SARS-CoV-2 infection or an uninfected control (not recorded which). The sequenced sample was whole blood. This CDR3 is CSARLAEFSTDTQYF. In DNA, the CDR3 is TGCAGTGCTAGATTAGCGGAGTTTAGCACAGATACGCAGTATTTT.